This TCR beta chain was captured in a study of Graves' ophthalmopathy and Graves' hyperthyroidism. Study-level results: Also, most clonotypes expanded in the thyroid above 0.001 frequency appeared in blood.

Germline V gives CDR1 SGHVS, CDR2 FQNEAQ. Trimming shortened V by 6 bases and J by 7 bases, and 22 bases separated the two germline ends. The CDR3 spans 16 residues. This clonotype was detected ten times or more. As yet, its antigen is unknown. RNA transcripts were the source from which TCR beta CDR3 regions were amplified. Amplification began with first-round RT-PCR using HTBI primers, then second-round multiplex PCR was performed. Each CDR3 protein is one row after TCRdb ran MiXCR on the multiplex PCR reads. The table lists 200,000 to 250,000 distinct CDR3 sequences, 20% to 25% of them singletons, with roughly 39% in the top ten. Donors with ophthalmopathy: moderate-to-severe activity, CAS ≥3, NOSPECS ≥4, duration under 3 months. Excluded were patients with other autoimmune diseases, uncontrolled infections, pregnancy or lactation. PBMCs came from roughly 9.2 ml of fresh peripheral blood.

The clonotype originates from a woman between 50 and 59 years old with Graves' ophthalmopathy. This chain links TRBV7-8 with TRBJ1-5; D perhaps matches TRBD1 (6 bases). Source material: peripheral blood. The CDR3 region has the DNA TGTGCCAGCAGTCGTCGATGGACGGAAAGGGGGCAGCCCCAGCATTTT. Protein: CASSRRWTERGQPQHF.